This T cell receptor beta chain was recovered during a study of technical replicates of blood from four donors. Between the trimmed V and J ends, which lost 2 bases and 0 bases, there was a span of 13 bases. The germline gives CDR1 SEHNR, CDR2 FQNEAQ (reference sequence). The CDR3 loop spans 16 amino acids. Libraries were prepared by immunoSEQ multiplex PCR; TCRdb keeps only in-frame clonotypes and omits some of them. The sample consists of some 57,000 clones, more than 95% of them appearing once. The genes are TRBV7-9 and TRBJ1-2; D might be TRBD1 (6 bases). The sequencing input was T cells isolated from PBMCs. This TCR came from a human donor in good health. As DNA, the CDR3 is TGTGCCAGCAGCTTACCGACAGGAGTCACTAACTATGGCTACACCTTC. This translates into CASSLPTGVTNYGYTF.